One TCR beta chain is described in this entry. Some clones are missing from TCRdb's copy, which holds only in-frame ones; the method was immunoSEQ multiplex PCR. The table includes about 90,000 clones, around 89% detected once. Per the germline V gene, CDR1 is SGDLS and CDR2 is YYNGEE. The length of the CDR3 is 17 residues. Trimming removed 4 bases from V and 8 bases from J; junction bases left unmatched: 17. This record belongs to a study of blood T cell repertoires in COVID-19. Across the study: COVID-19 samples, acute and convalescent, were from the United States, Italy and Spain.

Seattle-derived patients entered the study during active infection and were followed longitudinally. Material for sequencing was peripheral blood. The chain combines TRBV9 with TRBJ1-4; TRBD1 aligns across 7 bases. The sequence was collected from a man in his forties or fifties with COVID-19, enrolled during active disease. CDR3 nucleotides: TGTGCCAGCAGCCCCCGGACAGGACCCCGGTTTGGGGAAAAACTGTTTTTT. Amino acids: CASSPRTGPRFGEKLFF.